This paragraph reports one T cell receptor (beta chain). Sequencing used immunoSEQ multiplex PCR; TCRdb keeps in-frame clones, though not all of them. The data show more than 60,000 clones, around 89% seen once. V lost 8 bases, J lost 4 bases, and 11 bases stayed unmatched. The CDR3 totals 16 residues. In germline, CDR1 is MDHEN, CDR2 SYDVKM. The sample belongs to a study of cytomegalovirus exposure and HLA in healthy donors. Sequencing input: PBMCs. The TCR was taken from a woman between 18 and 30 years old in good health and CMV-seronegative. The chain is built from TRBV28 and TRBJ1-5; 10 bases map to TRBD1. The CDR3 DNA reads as TGTGCCAGCCGGGAAATGGACAGGGGGGCAAATCAGCCCCAGCATTTT. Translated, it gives CASREMDRGANQPQHF.